The clone carrying this TCR beta chain was seen just once. Assay used: immunoSEQ multiplex PCR; TCRdb lists only in-frame clones, some missing. Of 200,000 to 300,000 clones in the sample, about 70% were seen once. The record originates from a study of blood T cell repertoires in COVID-19. The sequenced material came from peripheral blood. The receptor comes from an elderly woman with acute or convalescent COVID-19.

The CDR3, as DNA: TGTGCCAGCAGCGTAACCAGCGGGGATCAGTATTTT. It codes for CASSVTSGDQYF. V usage is TRBV9 and J usage is TRBJ2-3; 7 positions agree with TRBD2. From germline, CDR1 is SGDLS and CDR2 YYNGEE. The CDR3 is 12 residues long. The J segment lost 12 bases and the V segment lost 1 base, leaving 5 bases of the junction unmatched.